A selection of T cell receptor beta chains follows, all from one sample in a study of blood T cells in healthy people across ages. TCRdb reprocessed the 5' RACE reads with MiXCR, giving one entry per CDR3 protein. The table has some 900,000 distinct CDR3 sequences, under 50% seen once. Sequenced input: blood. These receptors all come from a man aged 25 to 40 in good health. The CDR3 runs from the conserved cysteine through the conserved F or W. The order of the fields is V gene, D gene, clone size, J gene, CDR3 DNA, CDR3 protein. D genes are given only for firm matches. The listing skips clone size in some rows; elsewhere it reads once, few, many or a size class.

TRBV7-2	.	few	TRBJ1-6	TGTGCCAGCAGCTCGTCGCGGGGCGTAATTCTTCTCCACTTT	CASSSSRGVILLHF
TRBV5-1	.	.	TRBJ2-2	TGCGCCAGCAGCTCCCCGGCCGGCGAGCTGTTTTTT	CASSSPAGELFF
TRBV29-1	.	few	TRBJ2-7	TGCAGCGTTGACGGTGGGGGTCTTGGGGGCCCGGGACATCCTACCTACGAGCAGTACTTC	CSVDGGGLGGPGHPTYEQYF
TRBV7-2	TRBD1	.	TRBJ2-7	TGTGCCAGCAGCTTAGTTGCCGGGGGGGGACAGGGGGCGCGCGAGCAGTACTTC	CASSLVAGGGQGAREQYF
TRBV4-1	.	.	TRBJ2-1	TGCGCCAGCCAAAGTGGGCTGGGGTCCTACGAGCAGTTCTTC	CASQSGLGSYEQFF
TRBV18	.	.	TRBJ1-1	TGTGCCAGCACTCCGCTACAGACCGGACAGAACACTGAAGCTTTCTTT	CASTPLQTGQNTEAFF
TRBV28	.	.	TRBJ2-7	TGTGCCAGCAGCAAAAACAGGGGAGGCTACGAGCAGTACTTC	CASSKNRGGYEQYF
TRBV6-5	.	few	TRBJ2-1	TGTGCCAGCAGAATAACGACAGGTAACAATGAGCAGTTCTTC	CASRITTGNNEQFF
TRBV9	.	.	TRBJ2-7	TGTGCCAGCAGCCCCACCCCCAGCGGAGTATACGAGCAGTACTTC	CASSPTPSGVYEQYF
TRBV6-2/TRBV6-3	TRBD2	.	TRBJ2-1	TGTGCCAGCAGTTACGAGGGGACTAGCAAGGAGCAGTTCTTC	CASSYEGTSKEQFF
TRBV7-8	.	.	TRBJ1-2	TGTGCCAGCAGCCAAGAGATTTCCAACTATGGCTACACCTTC	CASSQEISNYGYTF
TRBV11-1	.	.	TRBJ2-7	TGTGCCAGCAGCTTAACGGCAGGGACCTTGTACGAGCGGTACTTC	CASSLTAGTLYERYF
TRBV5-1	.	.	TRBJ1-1	TGCGCCAGCAGCTTGAGCATTGAGGGGATGAACACTGAAGCTTTCTTT	CASSLSIEGMNTEAFF
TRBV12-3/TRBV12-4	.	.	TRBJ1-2	TGTGCCAGCAGTTTAATTGCGGGGGCCGCCTATGGCTACACCTTC	CASSLIAGAAYGYTF
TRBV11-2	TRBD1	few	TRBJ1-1	TGTGCCAGCAGCCCTCCGACAGGGGTTGAAGCTTTCTTT	CASSPPTGVEAFF
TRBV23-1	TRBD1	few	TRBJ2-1	TGCGCCAGCAGTCAATACGGGACAGGGAGTGACAATGAGCAGTTCTTC	CASSQYGTGSDNEQFF
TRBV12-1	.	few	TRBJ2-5	TGTGCCAGCAGCAAACGTCGGACAGGGGGGGAAGAGACCCAGTACTTC	CASSKRRTGGEETQYF
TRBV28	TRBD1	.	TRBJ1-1	TGTGCCAGCGAGACAGGGGGCTTGACAGCTTTCTTT	CASETGGLTAFF
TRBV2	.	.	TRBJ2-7	TGTGCCAGCAGTGAACCCCTTCAAGAGGGCTACGAGCAGTACTTC	CASSEPLQEGYEQYF
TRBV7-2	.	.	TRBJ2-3	TGTGCCAGCAGCTTTTTCGGGGTTGCAGATACGCAGTATTTT	CASSFFGVADTQYF
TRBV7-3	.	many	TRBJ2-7	TGTGCCAGCAGCTTATACCCCGGCCGGGCCTACGAGCAGTACTTC	CASSLYPGRAYEQYF
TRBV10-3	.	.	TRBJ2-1	TGTGCCATCAGTGAGTCTGGCTCTTTGGAGCAGTTCTTC	CAISESGSLEQFF
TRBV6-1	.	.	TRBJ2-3	TGTGCCAGCAGTGAGATGGCAGGCTTTCAAGATACGCAGTATTTT	CASSEMAGFQDTQYF
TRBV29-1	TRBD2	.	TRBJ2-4	TGCAGCGTTGAACAAATGACTAGCGGGCCCAAATACATTCAGTACTTC	CSVEQMTSGPKYIQYF
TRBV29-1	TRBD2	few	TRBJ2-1	TGCAGCGTTGATTTGGGGGGGTACAATGAGCAGTTCTTC	CSVDLGGYNEQFF
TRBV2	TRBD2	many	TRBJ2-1	TGTGCCAGCAGTGTTCGAAGCGGGGGGGCCTACAATGAGCAGTTCTTC	CASSVRSGGAYNEQFF
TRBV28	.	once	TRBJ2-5	TGTGCCAGCAGTGGCGTCCTTCAAGAGACCCAGTACTTC	CASSGVLQETQYF
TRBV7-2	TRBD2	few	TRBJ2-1	TGTGCCAGCAGCTTAAAAAGCGGGGGCTACAATGAGCAGTTCTTC	CASSLKSGGYNEQFF
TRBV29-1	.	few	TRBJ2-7	TGCAGCGCAAACCGGGACGGGACTTCCTACGAGCAGTACTTC	CSANRDGTSYEQYF
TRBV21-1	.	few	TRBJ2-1	TGTGCCAGCAGCAAAAGCCCTTGGGTAGCGGGGGCTAACAATGAGCAGTTCTTC	CASSKSPWVAGANNEQFF
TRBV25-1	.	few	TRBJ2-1	TGTGCCAGCAGTGAATCGGGGGTTATTGGCAATGAGCAGTTCTTC	CASSESGVIGNEQFF
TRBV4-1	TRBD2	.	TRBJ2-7	TGCGCCAGCAGCCAAGGACTAGCGGGGGTTCCCTACGAGCAGTACTTC	CASSQGLAGVPYEQYF
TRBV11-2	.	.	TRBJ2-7	TGTGCCAGCACCCAAGGGTTTTCCTCCTACGAGCAGTACTTC	CASTQGFSSYEQYF
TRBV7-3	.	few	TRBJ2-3	TGTGCCAGCAGCTCCGGCAACCTAGCACAAGATACGCAGTATTTT	CASSSGNLAQDTQYF
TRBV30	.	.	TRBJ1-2	TGTGCCTGGAGCAACCAGGGAGGCGGCTACACCTTC	CAWSNQGGGYTF
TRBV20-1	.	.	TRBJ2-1	TGCAGTGCCAGACGGCCGGGGAGCTCCTACAATGAGCAGTTCTTC	CSARRPGSSYNEQFF
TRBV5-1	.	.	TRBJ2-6	TGCGCCAGCAGCCCGGAGGGCGTCGTCCTGACTTTC	CASSPEGVVLTF
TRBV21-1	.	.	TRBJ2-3	TGTGCCAGCAGCAAAGGACGGGGGGGCACAGATACGCAGTATTTT	CASSKGRGGTDTQYF
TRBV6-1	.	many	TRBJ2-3	TGTGCCAGCAGTCGTACAGGTCCCGGGGATACGCAGTATTTT	CASSRTGPGDTQYF
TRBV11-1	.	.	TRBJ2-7	TGTGCCAGCAGCCCTTTCCGGGCTCCTTTAGACGAGCAGTACTTC	CASSPFRAPLDEQYF
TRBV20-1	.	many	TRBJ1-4	TGCAGTGCTAAGCCCCCGAGAATTAATGAAAAACTGTTTTTT	CSAKPPRINEKLFF
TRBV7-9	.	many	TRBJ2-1	TGTGCCAGCAGTTTGGGGAGAGAGCAGTTCTTC	CASSLGREQFF
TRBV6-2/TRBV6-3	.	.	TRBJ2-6	TGTGCCAGCAGTTACAGGGCGGCTGGGGCCAACGTCCTGACTTTC	CASSYRAAGANVLTF
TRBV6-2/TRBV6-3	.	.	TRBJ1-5	TGTGCCAGCAGTTACTCGACGGACTCTCAGCCCCAGCATTTT	CASSYSTDSQPQHF
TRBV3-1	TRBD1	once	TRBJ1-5	TGTGCCAGCAGCCCCCCGGGACAGAACAATCAGCTCCAGCATTTT	CASSPPGQNNQLQHF
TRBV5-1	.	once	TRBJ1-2	TGCGCCAGCAGACAATCCAGCGACAGCTTCTATGGCTACACCTTC	CASRQSSDSFYGYTF
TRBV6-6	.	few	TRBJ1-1	TGTGCCAGCAGTTCGACCACACAGGTGAACACTGAAGCTTTCTTT	CASSSTTQVNTEAFF
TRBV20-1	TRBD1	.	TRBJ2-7	TGCAGTGCTAGACCCCGGACAGGTCAGTACTACGAGCAGTACTTC	CSARPRTGQYYEQYF
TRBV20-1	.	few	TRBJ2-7	TGCAGTGCGTACCGGGACCCTTTATCCTACGAGCAGTACTTC	CSAYRDPLSYEQYF
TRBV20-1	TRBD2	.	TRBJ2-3	TGCAGTGCTGGGGGGGGCACAGATACGCAGTATTTT	CSAGGGTDTQYF
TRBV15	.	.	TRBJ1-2	TGTGCCACCAGCAGACCAGGGGTCAACTATGGCTACACCTTC	CATSRPGVNYGYTF
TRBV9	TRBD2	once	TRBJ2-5	TGTGCCAGCAGCGAAACTAGCGGGAGGCGGATCGAGACCCAGTACTTC	CASSETSGRRIETQYF
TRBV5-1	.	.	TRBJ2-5	TGCGCCAGCAGCTTCCGACCCTCCCAAGAGACCCAGTACTTC	CASSFRPSQETQYF
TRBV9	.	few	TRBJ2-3	TGTGCCAGCAGCGTAGCTGACCAGAGACCTACAACGCAGTATTTT	CASSVADQRPTTQYF